This TCR beta chain was observed in a study of blood T cell repertoires in COVID-19. This CDR3 spans 14 amino acids. V dropped 3 bases and J dropped 6; count of bases not matched to a gene: 8. Germline V lookup: CDR1 DFQATT, CDR2 SNEGSKA (reference sequence). Repertoires were generated with immunoSEQ multiplex PCR, while TCRdb's copy carries only in-frame clones and drops some. This sample carries around 120,000 clones, 65% to 90% of them seen once, and the ten largest clones take 9.5% to 13%. The rearrangement links TRBV20-1 to TRBJ2-7; 10 positions match TRBD1. The sample comprised peripheral blood. The TCR sequence derives from a man aged 80 or over with acute or convalescent COVID-19. CDR3 sequence (DNA): TGCAGTGCTAGTCCGGGACAGGGGAGGTCCGAGCAGTACTTC. Protein product: CSASPGQGRSEQYF.